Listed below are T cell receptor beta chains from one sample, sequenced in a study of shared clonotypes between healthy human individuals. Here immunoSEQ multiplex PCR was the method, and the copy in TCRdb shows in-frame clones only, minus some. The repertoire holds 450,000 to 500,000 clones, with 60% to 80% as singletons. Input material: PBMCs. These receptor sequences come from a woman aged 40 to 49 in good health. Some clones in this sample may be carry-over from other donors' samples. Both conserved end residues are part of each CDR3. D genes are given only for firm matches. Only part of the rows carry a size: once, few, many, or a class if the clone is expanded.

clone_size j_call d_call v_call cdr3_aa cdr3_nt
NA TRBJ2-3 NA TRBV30 CAWSGKGWADTQYF TGTGCCTGGAGTGGTAAAGGTTGGGCAGATACGCAGTATTTT
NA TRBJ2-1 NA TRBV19 CASSIQRESNRFF TGTGCCAGTAGTATTCAGAGGGAGAGTAATAGGTTCTTC
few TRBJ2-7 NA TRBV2 CAIQDPGSEQYF TGTGCCATCCAGGACCCAGGTAGCGAGCAGTACTTC
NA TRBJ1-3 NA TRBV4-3 CASSQGVAGPGNTIYF TGCGCCAGCAGCCAAGGCGTGGCTGGCCCTGGAAACACCATATATTTT
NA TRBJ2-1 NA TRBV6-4 CASSSTADNEQFF TGTGCCAGCAGCTCTACCGCGGACAATGAGCAGTTCTTC
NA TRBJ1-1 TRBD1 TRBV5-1 CASSLTNRGDTEAFF TGCGCCAGCAGCTTGACGAACAGGGGAGACACTGAAGCTTTCTTT
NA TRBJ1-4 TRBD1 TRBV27 CASSLSTGTLLFF TGTGCCAGCAGCCTATCGACAGGGACCCTACTGTTTTTT
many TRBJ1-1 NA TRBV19 CASSSGRAVNTEAFF TGTGCCAGTAGTTCCGGAAGGGCGGTGAACACTGAAGCTTTCTTT
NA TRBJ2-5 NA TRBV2 CASNRAQETQYF TGTGCCAGCAACAGAGCCCAAGAGACCCAGTACTTC
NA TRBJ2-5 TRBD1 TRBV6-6 CASNIDRDETQYF TGTGCCAGCAATATTGACAGGGATGAGACCCAGTACTTC
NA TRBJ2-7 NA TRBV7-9 CASMPRTGLDEQYF TGTGCCAGCATGCCCCGGACCGGTCTTGACGAGCAGTACTTC
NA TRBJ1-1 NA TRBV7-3 CASSPYHNTNTEAFF TGTGCCAGCAGCCCCTACCACAACACCAACACTGAAGCTTTCTTT
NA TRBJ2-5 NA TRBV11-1 CASSLGGGTGQETQYF TGTGCCAGCAGCTTAGGGGGAGGGACAGGACAAGAGACCCAGTACTTC
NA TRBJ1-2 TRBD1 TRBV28 CASSSYPGQGNYGYTF TGTGCCAGCAGTAGCTATCCGGGACAGGGGAACTATGGCTACACCTTC
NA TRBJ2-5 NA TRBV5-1 CASSLSTGWQETQYF TGCGCCAGCAGCTTGTCAACAGGGTGGCAAGAGACCCAGTACTTC
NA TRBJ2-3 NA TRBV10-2 CASSESFGGVDTQYF TGCGCCAGCAGTGAGTCTTTCGGGGGAGTAGATACGCAGTATTTT
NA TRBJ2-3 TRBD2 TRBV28 CASSYSGRTDTQYF TGTGCCAGCAGTTATAGCGGGAGGACAGATACGCAGTATTTT
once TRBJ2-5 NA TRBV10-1 CASSEAGSMTQYF TGCGCCAGCAGTGAAGCAGGCTCAATGACCCAGTACTTC
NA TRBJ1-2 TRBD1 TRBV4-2 CASRFPGQGGYGYTF TGTGCCAGCAGGTTTCCGGGACAGGGGGGCTATGGCTACACCTTC
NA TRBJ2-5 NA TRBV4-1 CASSQDNQETQYF TGCGCCAGCAGCCAGGACAACCAAGAGACCCAGTACTTC
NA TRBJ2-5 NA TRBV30 CAWSRGRGQETQYF TGTGCCTGGAGTAGGGGAAGGGGTCAAGAGACCCAGTACTTC
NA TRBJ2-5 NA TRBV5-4 CASSLGQVQETQYF TGTGCCAGCAGCTTGGGACAGGTCCAAGAGACCCAGTACTTC
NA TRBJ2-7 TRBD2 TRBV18 CASSPHLAGESYEQYF TGTGCCAGCTCACCGCACCTAGCGGGAGAATCCTACGAGCAGTACTTC
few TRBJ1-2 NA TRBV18 CASSPSGYDGYTF TGTGCCAGCTCACCTTCAGGGTACGATGGCTACACCTTC
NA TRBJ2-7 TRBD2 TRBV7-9 CASSTGGAVSYEQYF TGTGCCAGCAGCACCGGGGGGGCAGTTTCCTACGAGCAGTACTTC
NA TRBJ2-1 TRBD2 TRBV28 CASSFVSWLREEAYNEQFF TGTGCCAGCAGTTTCGTTTCGTGGTTGCGGGAGGAAGCCTACAATGAGCAGTTCTTC
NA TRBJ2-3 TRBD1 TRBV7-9 CASSPRTGRTDTQYF TGTGCCAGCAGCCCCCGGACAGGCCGCACAGATACGCAGTATTTT
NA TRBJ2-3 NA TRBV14 CASSHNSRTQYF TGTGCCAGCAGCCATAATAGTCGTACGCAGTATTTT
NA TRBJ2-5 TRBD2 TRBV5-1 CASSGTSGPTSLGSQYF TGCGCCAGCAGCGGGACTAGCGGGCCTACCTCTCTAGGAAGCCAGTACTTC
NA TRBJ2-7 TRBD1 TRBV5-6 CASEGTGGSYEQYF TGTGCCAGCGAGGGGACAGGGGGCTCCTACGAGCAGTACTTC
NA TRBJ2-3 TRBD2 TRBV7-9 CASSLTSGHTDTQYF TGTGCCAGCAGCCTGACTAGCGGTCACACAGATACGCAGTATTTT
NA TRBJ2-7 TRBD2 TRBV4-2 CASSQGLAKAYEQYF TGTGCCAGCAGCCAAGGACTAGCGAAAGCCTACGAGCAGTACTTC
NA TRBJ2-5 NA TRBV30 CASSWRVGTQYF TGTGCCTCGAGCTGGCGGGTCGGGACCCAGTACTTC
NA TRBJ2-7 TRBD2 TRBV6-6 CATLNGRPCEQYF TGTGCCACCCTTAACGGGAGGCCATGCGAGCAGTACTTC
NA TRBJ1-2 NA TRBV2 CASNRAASGYGYTF TGTGCCAGCAATAGGGCGGCTAGTGGCTATGGCTACACCTTC
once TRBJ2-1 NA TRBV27 CASTQQTGYYNEQFF TGTGCCAGCACCCAACAAACAGGGTACTACAATGAGCAGTTCTTC
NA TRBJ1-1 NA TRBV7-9 CASSSEIGGTEAFF TGTGCCAGCAGCTCTGAGATAGGGGGCACTGAAGCTTTCTTT
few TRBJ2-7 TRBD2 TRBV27 CASSSGLPPYEQYF TGTGCCAGCAGTTCGGGACTACCCCCCTACGAGCAGTACTTC
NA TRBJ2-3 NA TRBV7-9 CASSLDRVTSHYTDTQYF TGTGCCAGCAGCTTAGACAGGGTAACATCCCATTACACAGATACGCAGTATTTT
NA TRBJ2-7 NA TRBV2 CASSARGGRIAYEQYF TGTGCCAGCAGCGCCCGTGGGGGGCGTATAGCCTACGAGCAGTACTTC
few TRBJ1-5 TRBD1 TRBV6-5 CASSDRASNQPQHF TGTGCCAGCAGCGACAGGGCTTCCAATCAGCCCCAGCATTTT
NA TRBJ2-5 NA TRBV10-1 CASYYQETQYF TGCGCCAGCTATTACCAAGAGACCCAGTACTTC
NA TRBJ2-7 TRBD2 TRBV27 CASSFWTSGNGEQYF TGTGCCAGCAGTTTTTGGACTAGCGGGAATGGGGAGCAGTACTTC
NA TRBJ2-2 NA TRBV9 CASSVAGGTGEPTGELFF TGTGCCAGCAGCGTAGCCGGAGGAACGGGAGAACCCACCGGGGAGCTGTTTTTT
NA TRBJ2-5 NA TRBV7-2 CASSLAGLRSETQYF TGTGCCAGCAGCTTAGCAGGGTTAAGGTCCGAGACCCAGTACTTC
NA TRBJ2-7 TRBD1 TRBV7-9 CASSLGTGANEQYF TGTGCCAGCAGCTTAGGTACAGGGGCGAACGAGCAGTACTTC
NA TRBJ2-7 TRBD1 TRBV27 CASSRSGTGAYEQYF TGTGCCAGCAGCCGAAGTGGGACAGGGGCCTACGAGCAGTACTTC
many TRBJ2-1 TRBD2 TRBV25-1 CASSYRREVPNEQFF TGTGCCAGCAGTTACAGGCGGGAGGTTCCCAATGAGCAGTTCTTC